What follows are 3 T cell receptor beta chains derived from one specimen sequenced in a study of Tregs in tolerant kidney transplant recipients. Related graft donors supplied nonmyeloablative bone marrow transplants, and mixed chimerism was transient. The repertoire was sequenced with immunoSEQ multiplex PCR; TCRdb's copy has only in-frame clones and lacks some. The sample shows tens of thousands of clones, 93% of them seen only once. Sample: CD4+ T cells from blood (PBMCs), taken 12 months after the transplant. Source of these receptors: a human patient who received a combined kidney and bone marrow transplant. Some T cells may be graft donor cells.

In this sample, this clone turned up a few times. Germline and junction disagree at one end, which may indicate a read error. The chain carries TRBV2 and TRBJ1-1; D is unresolved. Germline CDR1 is SNHLY and CDR2 is FYNNEI. The CDR3 is made up of 11 amino acids. DNA for the CDR3: TGTGCCAGCAGTGCGGCGGCTCGAATCTTTTTT. Translated: CASSAAARIFF.

The V and J genes are TRBV6-1 and TRBJ1-1; 9 bases line up with TRBD1. The V segment lost 4 bases and the J segment 4 bases; nucleotides outside the gene matches: 7. The CDR3 loop spans 15 amino acids. CDR1 is MNHNS and CDR2 is SASEGT in the germline V gene. The CDR3 coding sequence is TGTGCCAGCAGTGTAAACAGGGGGCGAGGCACTGAAGCTTTCTTT. Its translation: CASSVNRGRGTEAFF.

This sequence joins TRBV7-2 and TRBJ1-3, with 7 bases matching TRBD1. The CDR3 runs 15 residues. V trimming: 3 bases; J trimming: 7 bases; junction bases outside the gene matches: 9. Germline assignment: CDR1 SGHTA and CDR2 FQGNSA. Here the CDR3 reads CASSFGQVNGNTIYF. Written as DNA, the CDR3 is TGTGCCAGCAGCTTCGGACAGGTTAACGGCAACACCATATATTTT.